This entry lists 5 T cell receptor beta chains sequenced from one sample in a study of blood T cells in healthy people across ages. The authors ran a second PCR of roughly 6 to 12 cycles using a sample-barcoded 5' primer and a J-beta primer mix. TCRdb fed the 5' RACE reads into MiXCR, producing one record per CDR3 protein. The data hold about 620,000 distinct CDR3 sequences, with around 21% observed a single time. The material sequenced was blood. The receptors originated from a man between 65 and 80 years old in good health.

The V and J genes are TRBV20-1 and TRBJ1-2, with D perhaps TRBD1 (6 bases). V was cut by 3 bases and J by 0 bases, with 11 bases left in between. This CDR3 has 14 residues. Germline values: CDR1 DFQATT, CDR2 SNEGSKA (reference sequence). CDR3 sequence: CSASRDTANYGYTF. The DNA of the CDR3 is TGCAGTGCTAGTCGGGACACAGCTAACTATGGCTACACCTTC.

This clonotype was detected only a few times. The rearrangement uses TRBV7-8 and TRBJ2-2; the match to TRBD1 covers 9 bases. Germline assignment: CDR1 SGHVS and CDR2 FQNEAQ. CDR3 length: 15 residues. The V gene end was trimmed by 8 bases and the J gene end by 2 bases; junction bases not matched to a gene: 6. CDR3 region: CASCDRGRNTGELFF. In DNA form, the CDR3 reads TGTGCCAGCTGCGACAGGGGGAGAAACACCGGGGAGCTGTTTTTT.

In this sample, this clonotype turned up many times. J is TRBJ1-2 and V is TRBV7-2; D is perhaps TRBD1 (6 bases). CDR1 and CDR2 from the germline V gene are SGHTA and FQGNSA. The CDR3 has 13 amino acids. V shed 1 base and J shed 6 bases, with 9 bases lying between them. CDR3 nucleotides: TGTGCCAGCAGCTTAGGGGGGCGAGATGGCTACACCTTC. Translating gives CASSLGGRDGYTF. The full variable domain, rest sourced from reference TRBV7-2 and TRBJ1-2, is GAGVSQSPSNKVTEKGKDVELRCDPISGHTALYWYRQSLGQGLEFLIYFQGNSAPDKSGLPSDRFSAERTGGSVSTLTIQRTQQEDSAVYLCASSLGGRDGYTFGSGTRLTVV.

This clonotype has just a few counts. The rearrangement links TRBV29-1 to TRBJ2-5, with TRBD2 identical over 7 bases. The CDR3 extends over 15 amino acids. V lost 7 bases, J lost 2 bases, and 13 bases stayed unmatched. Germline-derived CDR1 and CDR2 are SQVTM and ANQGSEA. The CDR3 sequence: CSAAGGLDLQETQYF. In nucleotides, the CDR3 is TGCAGCGCCGCCGGAGGACTAGACCTACAAGAGACCCAGTACTTC.

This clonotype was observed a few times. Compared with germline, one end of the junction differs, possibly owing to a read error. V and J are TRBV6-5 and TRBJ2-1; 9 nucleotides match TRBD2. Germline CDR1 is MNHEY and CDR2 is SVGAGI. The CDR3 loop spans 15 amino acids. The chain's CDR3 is CASTQAGGPYNEQSF. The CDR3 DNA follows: TGTGCCAGCACCCAAGCGGGAGGACCGTACAATGAGCAGTCCTTC.